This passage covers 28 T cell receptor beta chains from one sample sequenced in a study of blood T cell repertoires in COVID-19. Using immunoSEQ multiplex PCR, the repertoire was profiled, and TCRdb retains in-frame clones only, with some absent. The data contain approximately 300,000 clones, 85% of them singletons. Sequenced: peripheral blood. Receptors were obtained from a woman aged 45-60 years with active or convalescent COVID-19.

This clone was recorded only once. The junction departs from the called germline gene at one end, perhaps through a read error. CDR3 nucleotides: TGTGCTAGCAGCTTGTACGTGAGCGGGAGGGCCGGGAACACCGGGGAGCTGTTTTTT. Protein sequence: CASSLYVSGRAGNTGELFF. The chain links TRBV7-7 to TRBJ2-2; 10 nucleotides align to TRBD2. Germline values: CDR1 SSHAT, CDR2 FNYEAQ (reference sequence). The CDR3 has 19 residues.

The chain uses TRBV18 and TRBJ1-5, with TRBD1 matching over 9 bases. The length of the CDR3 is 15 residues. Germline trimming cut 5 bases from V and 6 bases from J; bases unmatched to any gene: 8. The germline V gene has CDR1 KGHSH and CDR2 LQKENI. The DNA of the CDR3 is TGTGCCAGCTCATCGACACAGGGGGCACGTCAGCCCCAGCATTTT. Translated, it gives CASSSTQGARQPQHF.

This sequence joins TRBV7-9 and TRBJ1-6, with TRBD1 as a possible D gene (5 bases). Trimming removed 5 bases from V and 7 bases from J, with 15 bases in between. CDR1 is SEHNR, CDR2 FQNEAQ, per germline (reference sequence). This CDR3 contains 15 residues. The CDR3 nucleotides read TGTGCCAGCAGCCCATACGGGGGAGTGAATTCACCCCTCCACTTT. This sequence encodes CASSPYGGVNSPLHF.

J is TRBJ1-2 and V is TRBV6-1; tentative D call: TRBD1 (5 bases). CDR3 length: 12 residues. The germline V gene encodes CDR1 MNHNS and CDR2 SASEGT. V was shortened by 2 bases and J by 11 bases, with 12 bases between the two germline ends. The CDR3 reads CASSELRGVYTF. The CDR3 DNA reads TGTGCCAGCAGTGAATTGCGGGGGGTTTACACCTTC.

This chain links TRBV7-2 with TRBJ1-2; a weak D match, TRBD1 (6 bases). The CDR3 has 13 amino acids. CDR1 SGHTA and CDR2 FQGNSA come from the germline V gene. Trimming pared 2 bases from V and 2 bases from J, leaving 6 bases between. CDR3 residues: CASSLRGNYGYTF. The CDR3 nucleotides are TGTGCCAGCAGCTTAAGGGGGAACTATGGCTACACCTTC.

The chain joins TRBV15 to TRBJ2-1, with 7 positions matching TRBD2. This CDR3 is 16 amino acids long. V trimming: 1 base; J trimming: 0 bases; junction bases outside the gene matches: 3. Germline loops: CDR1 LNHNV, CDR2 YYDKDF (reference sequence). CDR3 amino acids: CATSRVRGSSYNEQFF. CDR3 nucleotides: TGTGCCACCAGCAGAGTGCGGGGGAGCTCCTACAATGAGCAGTTCTTC.

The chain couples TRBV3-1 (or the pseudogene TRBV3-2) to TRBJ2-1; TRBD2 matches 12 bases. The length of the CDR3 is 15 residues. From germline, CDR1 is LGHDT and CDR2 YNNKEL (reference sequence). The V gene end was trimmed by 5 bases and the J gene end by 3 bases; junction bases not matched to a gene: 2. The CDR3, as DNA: TGTGCCAGCAGCAAACTAGCGGGAGGCTACAATGAGCAGTTCTTC. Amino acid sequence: CASSKLAGGYNEQFF.

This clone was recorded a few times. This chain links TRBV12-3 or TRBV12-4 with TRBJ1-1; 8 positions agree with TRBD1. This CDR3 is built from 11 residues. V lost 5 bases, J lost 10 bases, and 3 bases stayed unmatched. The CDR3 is CASSPTGVAFF. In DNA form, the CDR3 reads TGTGCCAGCAGTCCGACAGGGGTAGCTTTCTTT.

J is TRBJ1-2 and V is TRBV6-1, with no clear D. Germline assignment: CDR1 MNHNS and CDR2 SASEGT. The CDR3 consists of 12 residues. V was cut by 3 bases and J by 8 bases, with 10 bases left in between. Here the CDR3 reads CASSDPLEGYTF. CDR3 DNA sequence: TGTGCCAGCAGTGATCCCCTTGAGGGCTACACCTTC.

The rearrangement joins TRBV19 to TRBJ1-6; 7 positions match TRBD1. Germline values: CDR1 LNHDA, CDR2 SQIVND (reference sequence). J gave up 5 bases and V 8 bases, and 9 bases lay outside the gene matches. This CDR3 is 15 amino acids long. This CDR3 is CASRTGTVNNSPLHF. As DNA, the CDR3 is TGTGCCAGTCGCACCGGGACAGTAAATAATTCACCCCTCCACTTT.

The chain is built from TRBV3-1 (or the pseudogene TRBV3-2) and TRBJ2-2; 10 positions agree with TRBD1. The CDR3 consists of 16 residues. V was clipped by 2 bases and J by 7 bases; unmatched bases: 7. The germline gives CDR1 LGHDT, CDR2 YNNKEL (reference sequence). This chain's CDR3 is CASSQLGQGGIGELFF. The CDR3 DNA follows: TGTGCCAGCAGCCAATTAGGACAGGGGGGGATCGGGGAGCTGTTTTTT.

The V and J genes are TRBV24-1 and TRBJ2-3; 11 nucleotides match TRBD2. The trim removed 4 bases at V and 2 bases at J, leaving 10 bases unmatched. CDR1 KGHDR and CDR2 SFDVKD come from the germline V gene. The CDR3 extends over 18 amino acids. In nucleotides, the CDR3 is TGTGCCACCAGTGACGCTAGCGGGAGGACCCGGGTCACAGATACGCAGTATTTT. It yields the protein CATSDASGRTRVTDTQYF.

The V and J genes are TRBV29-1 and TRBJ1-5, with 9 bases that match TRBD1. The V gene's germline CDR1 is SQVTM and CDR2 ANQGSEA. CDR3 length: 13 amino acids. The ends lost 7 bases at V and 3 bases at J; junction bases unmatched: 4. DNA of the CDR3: TGCAGCGCCCGGACAGGGGCCAATCAGCCCCAGCATTTT. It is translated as CSARTGANQPQHF.

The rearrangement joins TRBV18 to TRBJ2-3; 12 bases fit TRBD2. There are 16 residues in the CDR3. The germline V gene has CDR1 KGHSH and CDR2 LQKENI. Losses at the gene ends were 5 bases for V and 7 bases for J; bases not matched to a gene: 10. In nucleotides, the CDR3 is TGTGCCAGCTCAGAGTCTACTAGCGGGAGGTGGAATACGCAGTATTTT. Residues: CASSESTSGRWNTQYF.

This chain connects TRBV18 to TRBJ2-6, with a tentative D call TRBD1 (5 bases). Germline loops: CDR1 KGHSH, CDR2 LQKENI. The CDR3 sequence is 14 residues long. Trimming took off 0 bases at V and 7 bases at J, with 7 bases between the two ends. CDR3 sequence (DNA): TGTGCCAGCTCACCACCAAGGACAGCCAACGTCCTGACTTTC. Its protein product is CASSPPRTANVLTF.

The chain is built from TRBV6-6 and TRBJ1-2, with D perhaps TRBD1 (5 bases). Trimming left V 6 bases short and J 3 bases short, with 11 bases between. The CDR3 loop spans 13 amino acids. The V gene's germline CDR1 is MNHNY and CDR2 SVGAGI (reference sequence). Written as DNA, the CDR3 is TGTGCCAGCAGACCCGAAGGGGACTATGGCTACACCTTC. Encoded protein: CASRPEGDYGYTF.

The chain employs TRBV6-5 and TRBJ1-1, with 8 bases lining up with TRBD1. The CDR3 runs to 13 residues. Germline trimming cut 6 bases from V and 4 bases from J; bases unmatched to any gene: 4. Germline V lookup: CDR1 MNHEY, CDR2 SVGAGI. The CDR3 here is CASSQGTGTEAFF. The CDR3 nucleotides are TGTGCCAGCAGCCAAGGGACAGGCACTGAAGCTTTCTTT.

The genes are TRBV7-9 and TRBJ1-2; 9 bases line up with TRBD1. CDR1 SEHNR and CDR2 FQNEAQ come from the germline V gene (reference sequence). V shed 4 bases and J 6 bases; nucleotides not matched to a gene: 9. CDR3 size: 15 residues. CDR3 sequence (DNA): TGTGCCAGCAGCTACGGGACAGGGAGTTTCGATGGCTACACCTTC. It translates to CASSYGTGSFDGYTF.

DNA for the CDR3: TGTGCCAGCAGCGTAGATATGGGAGGGCGAGGGGCAATAGGTGGCTACACCTTC. This translates into CASSVDMGGRGAIGGYTF. This chain joins TRBV9 and TRBJ1-2; D perhaps matches TRBD1 (5 bases). Germline CDR1 SGDLS, CDR2 YYNGEE. V was trimmed by 0 bases and J by 7 bases, leaving 25 bases between them. CDR3 size: 18 residues.

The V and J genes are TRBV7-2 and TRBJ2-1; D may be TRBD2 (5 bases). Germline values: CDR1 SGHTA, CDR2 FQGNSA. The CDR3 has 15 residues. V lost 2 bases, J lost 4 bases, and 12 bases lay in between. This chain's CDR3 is CASSLLPSQYNEQFF. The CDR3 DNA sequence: TGTGCCAGCAGCTTATTACCTAGCCAGTACAATGAGCAGTTCTTC.

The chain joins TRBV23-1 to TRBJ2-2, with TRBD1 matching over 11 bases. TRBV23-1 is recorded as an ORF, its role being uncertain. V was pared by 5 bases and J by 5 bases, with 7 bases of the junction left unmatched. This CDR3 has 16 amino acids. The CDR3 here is CASSTTGTGGTGELFF. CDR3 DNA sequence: TGCGCCAGCAGTACAACCGGGACAGGGGGGACCGGGGAGCTGTTTTTT.

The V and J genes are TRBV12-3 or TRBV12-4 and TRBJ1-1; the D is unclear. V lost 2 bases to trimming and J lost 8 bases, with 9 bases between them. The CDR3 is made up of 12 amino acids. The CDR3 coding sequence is TGTGCCAGCAGTTTACTCCAGGCAGAAGCTTTCTTT. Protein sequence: CASSLLQAEAFF.

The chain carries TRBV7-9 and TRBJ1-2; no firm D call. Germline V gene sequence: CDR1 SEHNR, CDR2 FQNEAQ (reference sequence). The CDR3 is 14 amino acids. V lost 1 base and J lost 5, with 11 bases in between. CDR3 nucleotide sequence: TGTGCCAGCAGCTTAGAAGGCGGAATTTATGGCTACACCTTC. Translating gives CASSLEGGIYGYTF. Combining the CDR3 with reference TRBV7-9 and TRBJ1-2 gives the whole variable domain DTGVSQNPRHKITKRGQNVTFRCDPISEHNRLYWYRQTLGQGPEFLTYFQNEAQLEKSRLLSDRFSAERPKGSFSTLEIQRTEQGDSAMYLCASSLEGGIYGYTFGSGTRLTVV.

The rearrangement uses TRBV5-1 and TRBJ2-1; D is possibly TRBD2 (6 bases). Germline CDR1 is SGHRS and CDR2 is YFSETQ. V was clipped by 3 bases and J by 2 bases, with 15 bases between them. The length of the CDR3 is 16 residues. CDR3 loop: CASSSTSNRAYNEQFF. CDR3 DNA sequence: TGCGCCAGCAGCTCCACTAGCAATAGGGCCTACAATGAGCAGTTCTTC.

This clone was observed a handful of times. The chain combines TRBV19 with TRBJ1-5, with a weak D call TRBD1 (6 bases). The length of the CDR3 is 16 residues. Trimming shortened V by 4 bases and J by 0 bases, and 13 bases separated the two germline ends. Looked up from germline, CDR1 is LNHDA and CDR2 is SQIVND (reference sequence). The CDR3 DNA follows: TGTGCCAGTAGTAGTCAGGGGCCGAATAGCAATCAGCCCCAGCATTTT. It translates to CASSSQGPNSNQPQHF.

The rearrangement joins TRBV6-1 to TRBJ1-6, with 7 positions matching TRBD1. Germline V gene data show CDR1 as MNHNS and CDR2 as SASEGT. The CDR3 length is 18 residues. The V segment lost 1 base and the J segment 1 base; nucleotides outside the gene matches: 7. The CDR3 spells CASSEVAGGGSYNSPLHF. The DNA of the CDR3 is TGTGCCAGCAGTGAAGTGGCAGGGGGTGGTTCCTATAATTCACCCCTCCACTTT.

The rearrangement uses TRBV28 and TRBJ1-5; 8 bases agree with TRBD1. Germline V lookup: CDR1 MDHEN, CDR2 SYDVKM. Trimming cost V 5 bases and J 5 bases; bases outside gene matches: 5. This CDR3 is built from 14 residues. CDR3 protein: CASSKQGGYQPQHF. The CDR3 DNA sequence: TGTGCCAGCAGTAAACAGGGGGGCTATCAGCCCCAGCATTTT.

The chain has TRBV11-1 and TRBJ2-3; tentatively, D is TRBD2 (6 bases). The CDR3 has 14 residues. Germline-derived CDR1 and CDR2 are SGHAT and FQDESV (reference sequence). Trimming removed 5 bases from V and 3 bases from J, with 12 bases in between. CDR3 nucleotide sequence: TGTGCCAGCAGCCCCGCTAGCGCAACAGATACGCAGTATTTT. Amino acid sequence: CASSPASATDTQYF.